Listed below are T cell receptor beta chains from one sample, sequenced in a study of T-cell memory formation after mild COVID-19. TCRdb re-analysed the 5' RACE reads in MiXCR, keeping a single row per CDR3 protein. This sample yields about 88,000 distinct CDR3 sequences, of which 20% to 25% are seen a single time; approximately 45% belongs to the top ten. Sequencing was done on a sample of PBMCs or a T cell subset sorted from them (not recorded which). The receptor set was obtained from a man between 18 and 35 years old who had mild COVID-19 (a few samples of this study predate the infection). Cell type and time point are not known. Both conserved end residues are part of each CDR3. The order of the fields is D gene, V gene, J gene, clone size, CDR3 protein, CDR3 DNA. The D gene is left open where the match is weak. A clone size is listed for some rows: how often the clone was seen (once, few, many), or a class if it is expanded.

TRBD1	TRBV7-9	TRBJ2-2	.	CASSPTGVGTGELFF	TGTGCCAGCAGCCCGACAGGGGTGGGCACCGGGGAGCTGTTTTTT
.	TRBV9	TRBJ2-5	few	CASSVAQYGETQYF	TGTGCCAGCAGCGTAGCTCAATACGGGGAGACCCAGTACTTC
.	TRBV7-9	TRBJ2-2	.	CASSQISTGELFF	TGTGCCAGCAGCCAAATTTCGACCGGGGAGCTGTTTTTT
TRBD1	TRBV5-1	TRBJ1-1	.	CASSLTGERGRWTEAFF	TGCGCCAGCAGCTTGACAGGGGAAAGAGGAAGATGGACTGAAGCTTTCTTT
.	TRBV7-9	TRBJ1-4	few	CASSSYATNEKLFF	TGTGCCAGCAGCTCGTATGCAACTAATGAAAAACTGTTTTTT
.	TRBV7-9	TRBJ1-6	.	CASSLADYNSPIHF	TGTGCCAGCAGCCTCGCGGACTATAATTCACCCATCCACTTT
.	TRBV4-1	TRBJ1-1	.	CASSQGAGLNTEAFF	TGCGCCAGCAGCCAAGGCGCAGGTCTGAACACTGAAGCTTTCTTT
TRBD2	TRBV7-6	TRBJ2-1	few	CATQLGGGQFF	TGTGCCACCCAGCTTGGGGGGGGGCAGTTCTTC
.	TRBV6-1	TRBJ1-6	once	CASPGNADNSPLHF	TGTGCCAGCCCTGGTAACGCCGATAATTCACCCCTCCACTTT
.	TRBV7-2	TRBJ2-3	few	CASSRAGWETDTQYF	TGTGCCAGCAGCCGGGCCGGGTGGGAGACAGATACGCAGTATTTT
.	TRBV7-2	TRBJ2-3	.	CASSLPLERVPSTDTQYF	TGTGCCAGCAGCTTACCCCTTGAGCGGGTCCCTAGCACAGATACGCAGTATTTT
TRBD1	TRBV7-9	TRBJ1-6	.	CASTDRASSYNSPLHF	TGTGCCAGCACAGACAGGGCGAGCTCCTATAATTCACCCCTCCACTTT
.	TRBV6-2/TRBV6-3	TRBJ2-7	few	CASRTAAYEQYF	TGTGCCAGCCGGACAGCCGCCTACGAGCAGTACTTC
.	TRBV28	TRBJ2-3	.	CASSSDSFDTQYF	TGTGCCAGCAGTTCGGACAGTTTTGATACGCAGTATTTT
TRBD1	TRBV6-5	TRBJ2-5	.	CASSQTGGAETQYF	TGTGCCAGCAGCCAAACAGGGGGCGCAGAGACCCAGTACTTC
TRBD1	TRBV28	TRBJ2-1	.	CASRSTGDNEQFF	TGTGCCAGCAGATCTACAGGGGACAATGAGCAGTTCTTC
.	TRBV20-1	TRBJ2-3	few	CSGELLSGPLNTQYF	TGCAGTGGCGAGCTCCTCAGCGGCCCCCTTAATACGCAGTATTTT
TRBD2	TRBV12-3/TRBV12-4	TRBJ2-1	once	CASRLGGTSHEQFF	TGTGCCAGCAGACTAGGAGGGACTAGCCATGAGCAGTTCTTC
.	TRBV7-8	TRBJ2-7	many	CASSQHQGPSYEQYF	TGTGCCAGCAGCCAGCACCAGGGGCCCTCCTACGAGCAGTACTTC
.	TRBV28	TRBJ2-7	.	CASTEDVRSTYEQYF	TGTGCCAGCACCGAAGACGTTCGCTCTACCTACGAGCAGTACTTC
TRBD2	TRBV29-1	TRBJ2-7	few	CSVETRPLAGDSSYEQYF	TGCAGCGTTGAAACCCGGCCCTTAGCGGGGGACAGCTCCTACGAGCAGTACTTC
.	TRBV5-4	TRBJ2-7	.	CASSLATSSYEQYF	TGTGCCAGCAGCTTGGCGACGTCGTCCTACGAGCAGTACTTC
TRBD2	TRBV4-2	TRBJ2-5	few	CASSTQRGAGKTQYF	TGTGCCAGCAGCACCCAGCGGGGGGCTGGAAAGACCCAGTACTTC
.	TRBV12-3/TRBV12-4	TRBJ2-1	few	CASSAGTVSYNEQFF	TGTGCCAGCAGTGCCGGGACGGTCTCCTACAATGAGCAGTTCTTC
TRBD1	TRBV12-3/TRBV12-4	TRBJ1-5	few	CASSSNRGHQPQHF	TGTGCCAGCAGTTCTAACAGGGGGCATCAGCCCCAGCATTTT
TRBD1	TRBV30	TRBJ1-2	.	CVWDRGYGYTF	TGTGTCTGGGACAGGGGATATGGCTACACCTTC
.	TRBV7-9	TRBJ1-2	few	CASSLMGIGESPNYGYTF	TGTGCCAGCAGCTTAATGGGGATCGGGGAGTCGCCTAACTATGGCTACACCTTC
TRBD1	TRBV13	TRBJ2-7	.	CASSYDREYEQYF	TGTGCCAGCAGCTACGACAGGGAATACGAGCAGTACTTC
TRBD1	TRBV27	TRBJ1-2	few	CASGAGGYSYGYTF	TGTGCCAGCGGAGCAGGGGGTTATTCCTATGGCTACACCTTC
.	TRBV3-1	TRBJ2-7	few	CASSQEKTASYEQYF	TGTGCCAGCAGCCAAGAGAAGACCGCCTCCTACGAGCAGTACTTC
TRBD2	TRBV6-6	TRBJ2-5	.	CASSYSASGGRETQYF	TGTGCCAGCAGTTATTCGGCTAGCGGGGGTCGAGAGACCCAGTACTTC
.	TRBV20-1	TRBJ1-2	.	CSARTGLYGYTF	TGCAGTGCTAGAACAGGTTTATATGGCTACACCTTC
.	TRBV7-3	TRBJ1-2	few	CASSFGNAHGYTF	TGTGCCAGCAGCTTTGGCAACGCCCATGGCTACACCTTC
.	TRBV12-3/TRBV12-4	TRBJ2-7	.	CASSFAESEQYF	TGTGCCAGCAGTTTCGCAGAGTCCGAGCAGTACTTC
TRBD2	TRBV4-1	TRBJ2-2	.	CASRSPGGDTGELFF	TGCGCCAGCAGATCCCCCGGGGGGGACACCGGGGAGCTGTTTTTT
TRBD1	TRBV7-9	TRBJ1-5	few	CASSSDRGVRQPQHF	TGTGCCAGCAGCTCGGACAGGGGAGTTCGTCAGCCCCAGCATTTT
.	TRBV12-3/TRBV12-4	TRBJ2-3	.	CASTPENRYRTDTQYF	TGTGCCAGCACCCCCGAAAATCGGTACCGCACAGATACGCAGTATTTT
.	TRBV6-6	TRBJ1-2	few	CASSLGTGGYTF	TGTGCCAGCAGTCTGGGAACGGGCGGCTACACCTTC
.	TRBV13	TRBJ1-3	.	CASSSPGRDGNTIYF	TGTGCCAGCAGCTCCCCAGGGAGGGACGGAAACACCATATATTTT
.	TRBV29-1	TRBJ1-1	.	CSVGGPEAFF	TGCAGCGTTGGTGGCCCTGAAGCTTTCTTT
.	TRBV7-2	TRBJ2-4	.	CASSLDSTAASLAKNIQYF	TGTGCCAGCAGCTTAGACAGTACAGCAGCCTCTCTAGCCAAAAACATTCAGTACTTC
.	TRBV19	TRBJ1-1	.	CASPGGAGKAFF	TGTGCCAGCCCCGGGGGCGCGGGAAAAGCTTTCTTT
TRBD2	TRBV7-3	TRBJ2-3	few	CASSPKGLAEADTQYF	TGTGCCAGCAGCCCGAAAGGACTAGCCGAGGCAGATACGCAGTATTTT
.	TRBV9	TRBJ2-3	.	CASSVLEGTDTQYF	TGTGCCAGCAGCGTTCTAGAAGGGACCGATACGCAGTATTTT
.	TRBV6-2/TRBV6-3	TRBJ2-5	.	CASSYSGQQETQYF	TGTGCCAGCAGTTACTCGGGGCAGCAAGAGACCCAGTACTTC
TRBD2	TRBV7-8	TRBJ2-5	.	CASSFQRGATGTQYF	TGTGCCAGCAGCTTCCAGCGGGGGGCCACGGGGACCCAGTACTTC
.	TRBV11-2	TRBJ1-1	.	CASSLVASNTEAFF	TGTGCCAGCAGCTTAGTGGCATCGAACACTGAAGCTTTCTTT
TRBD2	TRBV19	TRBJ2-3	few	CATETLAGTTDTQYF	TGTGCCACCGAAACTCTAGCGGGGACCACAGATACGCAGTATTTT
.	TRBV9	TRBJ1-2	.	CASSAWTDYNYGYTF	TGTGCCAGCAGCGCCTGGACAGATTATAACTATGGCTACACCTTC
TRBD2	TRBV7-2	TRBJ2-5	.	CASSLEGLAGPDRETQYF	TGTGCCAGCAGCTTAGAGGGACTAGCGGGACCCGATCGGGAGACCCAGTACTTC
.	TRBV2	TRBJ1-5	few	CASSGQASNQPQHF	TGTGCCAGCAGTGGGCAGGCTAGCAATCAGCCCCAGCATTTT
.	TRBV29-1	TRBJ2-5	few	CSVKEQTQYF	TGCAGCGTCAAAGAACAGACCCAGTACTTC
.	TRBV6-2/TRBV6-3	TRBJ2-1	.	CASSYSSRGNEQFF	TGTGCCAGCAGTTACTCAAGTCGGGGAAATGAGCAGTTCTTC
.	TRBV15	TRBJ2-3	few	CATESWGADTQYF	TGTGCCACCGAAAGCTGGGGCGCAGATACGCAGTATTTT
.	TRBV4-1	TRBJ1-2	.	CASSQIGTEHYGYTF	TGCGCCAGCAGCCAGATCGGGACGGAACACTATGGCTACACCTTC